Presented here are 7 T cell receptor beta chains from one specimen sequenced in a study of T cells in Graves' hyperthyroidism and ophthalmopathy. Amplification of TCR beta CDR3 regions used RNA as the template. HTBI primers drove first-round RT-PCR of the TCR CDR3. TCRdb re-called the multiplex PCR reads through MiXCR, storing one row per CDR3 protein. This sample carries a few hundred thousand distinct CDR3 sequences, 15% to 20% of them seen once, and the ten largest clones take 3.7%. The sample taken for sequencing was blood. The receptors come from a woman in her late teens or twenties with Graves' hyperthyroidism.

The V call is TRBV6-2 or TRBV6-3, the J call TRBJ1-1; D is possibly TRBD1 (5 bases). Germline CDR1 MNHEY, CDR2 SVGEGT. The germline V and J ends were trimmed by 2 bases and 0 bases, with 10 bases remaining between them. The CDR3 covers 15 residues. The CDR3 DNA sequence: TGTGCCAGCAGTTACCCCGGGACCGTGAACACTGAAGCTTTCTTT. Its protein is CASSYPGTVNTEAFF.

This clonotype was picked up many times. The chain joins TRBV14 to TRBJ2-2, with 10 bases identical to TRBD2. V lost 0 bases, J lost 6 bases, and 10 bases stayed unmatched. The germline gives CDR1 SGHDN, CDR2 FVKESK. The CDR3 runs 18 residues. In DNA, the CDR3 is TGTGCCAGCAGCCAAGATTACCTAGCGGGGGTTGGTGCCGGGGAGCTGTTTTTT. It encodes CASSQDYLAGVGAGELFF.

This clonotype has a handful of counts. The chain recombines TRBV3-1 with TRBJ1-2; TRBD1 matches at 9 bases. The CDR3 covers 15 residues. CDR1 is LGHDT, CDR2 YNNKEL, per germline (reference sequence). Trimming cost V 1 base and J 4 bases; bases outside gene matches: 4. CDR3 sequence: CASSQGDRGTYGYTF. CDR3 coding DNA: TGTGCCAGCAGCCAAGGTGACAGGGGGACCTATGGCTACACCTTC.

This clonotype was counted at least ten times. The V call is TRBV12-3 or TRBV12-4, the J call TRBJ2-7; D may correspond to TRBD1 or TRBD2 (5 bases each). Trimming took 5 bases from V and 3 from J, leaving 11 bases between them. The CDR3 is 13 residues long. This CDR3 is CASSIWGNYEQYF. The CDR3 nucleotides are TGTGCCAGCAGTATCTGGGGGAACTACGAGCAGTACTTC.

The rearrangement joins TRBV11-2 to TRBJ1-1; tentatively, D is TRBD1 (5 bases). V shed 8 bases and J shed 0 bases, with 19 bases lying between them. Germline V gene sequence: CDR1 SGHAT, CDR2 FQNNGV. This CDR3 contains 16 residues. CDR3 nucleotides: TGTGCCAGCGTCGTAGGGGACCTAGTATTGAACACTGAAGCTTTCTTT. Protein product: CASVVGDLVLNTEAFF.

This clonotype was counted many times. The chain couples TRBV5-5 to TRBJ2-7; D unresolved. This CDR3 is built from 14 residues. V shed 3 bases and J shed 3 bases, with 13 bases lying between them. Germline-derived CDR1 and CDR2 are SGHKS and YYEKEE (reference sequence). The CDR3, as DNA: TGTGCCAGCAGCTCCCCGACAAACCACTACGAGCAGTACTTC. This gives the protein CASSSPTNHYEQYF.

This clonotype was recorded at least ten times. CDR3 sequence: CASSLPLAGTSYEQYF. The DNA of the CDR3 is TGTGCCAGCAGCCTCCCTTTAGCGGGGACGAGCTACGAGCAGTACTTC. This rearrangement joins TRBV2 to TRBJ2-7; TRBD2 aligns across 8 bases. The CDR3 runs 16 residues. Unmatched junction bases numbered 13, after V lost 6 bases and J lost 3 bases. Germline-derived CDR1 and CDR2 are SNHLY and FYNNEI. Full variable domain (outside the CDR3, taken from reference TRBV2 and TRBJ2-7): EPEVTQTPSHQVTQMGQEVILRCVPISNHLYFYWYRQILGQKVEFLVSFYNNEISEKSEIFDDQFSVERPDGSNFTLKIRSTKLEDSAMYFCASSLPLAGTSYEQYFGPGTRLTVT.